This TCR beta chain was found in a study of cytomegalovirus exposure and HLA in healthy donors (dated by TCRdb to about 2017). Context from the whole study: The 650 to 750 repertoires of the first cohort and the 95 to 150 validation repertoires were produced on the same platform, according to a later analysis. Besides the first cohort of around 700 subjects, a separate validation cohort made up of some 110 different subjects was used. To predict cytomegalovirus infection status, the study combined high-throughput TCR immunosequencing, statistical association of individual TCRs with disease status, and machine learning. The aim of the study was to test whether cataloging public T cell receptors could identify signatures of past pathogen exposure.

Donors formed part of the validation cohort, which comprised about 130 subjects and was distinct from the first cohort of 666 subjects. Concerning this clone: Its target antigen remains unknown. Per-base qualities were not stored, and no clone one base away is much larger.

Summary of the overall study and its limitations: Most TCR sequences were observed very rarely across donors, whereas some public TCRs were present in many individuals. A total of fewer than 200 TCR beta chains were listed by the study as associated with cytomegalovirus. The authors suggested that the approach could potentially be generalized to other disease states and immunological phenotypes. All 110 or so repertoires were used to score co-occurrence in the validation cohort in a later analysis, because that analysis had no HLA typing for the cohort. The classifier was reported to diagnose cytomegalovirus status with high specificity and sensitivity in both the original and validation cohorts. Of the cluster scores, roughly 95% were above 0 in a later analysis, which found that TCRs clustered in the first cohort also tended to co-occur in the roughly 130 validation repertoires. In vitro tests confirmed that a few of the cytomegalovirus-associated TCR beta chains recognize cytomegalovirus antigens.

The method behind the library was the immunoSEQ multiplex PCR assay. Processing in the source paper ran as follows. To diagnose cytomegalovirus status from the catalog of TCR beta chain sequences, a statistical classification framework was built. This immuneACCESS table, as held by TCRdb, lists in-frame sequences with V and J called but not all clones. Of the missing ones, under half trace to an unresolved V gene in checked studies; the others have no known cause. The DNA gave D and trimming, while V, J and clone size come from that table. The table for this sample lists a few hundred thousand clones; 86% of them were counted only once. 1% of the sample goes to the ten largest clones. Material for sequencing was PBMCs. This sequence was found in a young woman in good health and CMV-seronegative.

This receptor carries the CDR3 CASSSYSGRASYNEQFF. The DNA sequence is as follows: TGTGCCAGCAGCTCGTATAGCGGGAGGGCCTCCTACAATGAGCAGTTCTTC. The rearrangement joined TRBV11-2 to TRBJ2-1, with 11 bases aligning to TRBD2. Looking up the germline V gene yields CDR1 SGHAT and CDR2 FQNNGV. CDR3 length: 17 amino acids, cysteine to phenylalanine. The CDR3 DNA has 51 bases and is translated from base 1. Germline trimming: 4 bases from V, 0 bases from J; junction bases outside gene matches: 5.